The sequence of this T cell receptor beta chain was determined in a study of blood T cell repertoires in COVID-19. The V and J ends lost 6 bases and 8 bases respectively, with 17 bases between them. The CDR3 consists of 14 residues. CDR1 and CDR2 (germline): SGHAT, FQNNGV. Clones were read by immunoSEQ multiplex PCR, and TCRdb kept only the in-frame ones, dropping some. The sample carries approximately 270,000 clones, 80% to 85% recorded once. This clone has only one observation. The sample was peripheral blood. The chain carries TRBV11-2 and TRBJ2-1; possibly TRBD2 for D (6 bases). The TCR originated in a person between 65 and 80 years old with COVID-19, enrolled during active disease. Here the CDR3 reads CASRGRGGLYEQFF. Here the CDR3 DNA reads TGTGCCAGCAGGGGTCGGGGAGGTTTATATGAGCAGTTCTTC.